This TCR beta chain came from a study of glioma-infiltrating T cells. The CDR3 sequence is 15 residues long. With 4 bases clipped from V and 4 bases from J, the junction kept 7 bases outside the gene matches. The germline gives CDR1 SGHTA, CDR2 FQGNSA. Notes on the study in general: Very few CDR3 sequences were shared between tissue and blood. Non-neoplastic patients had below-expected tissue-blood divergence, while all gliomas exceeded expectation.

Amplification of TCR alpha and beta CDR3 regions from RNA used iRepertoire nested multiplex PCR. For one-step reverse transcription and amplification, roughly 85-450 ng of tissue mRNA or PBMC total RNA was used. MiXCR was run by TCRdb on the multiplex PCR reads, yielding one entry per CDR3 protein. The sample carries under 200,000 distinct CDR3 sequences, around 45% recorded once. This clonotype was detected many times. Its antigen is not known. The clonotype originates from a human donor with low-grade glioma or glioblastoma, undergoing nonglioma brain surgery, or in good health (not recorded which). The rearrangement links TRBV7-2 to TRBJ2-3; TRBD1 agrees at 8 bases. The sequenced sample consisted of glioma tissue, nonneoplastic brain tissue, or PBMCs (not recorded which). CDR3 in DNA: TGTGCCAGCAGCTCACCGACAGGGGCCCCAGATACGCAGTATTTT. Residues: CASSSPTGAPDTQYF.